These 15 T cell receptor beta chains were all obtained from the same sample, sequenced in a study of blood T cell repertoires in COVID-19. Profiling relied on immunoSEQ multiplex PCR, and the TCRdb table lists in-frame clones only, not all of them. Of more than 250,000 clones in the sample, approximately 86% are singletons; the top ten hold roughly 3%. Sample: PBMCs or T cells enriched from blood (not recorded which). The source is a woman aged 18-29 years who had recovered from COVID-19.

The chain carries TRBV30 and TRBJ1-5; TRBD1 is a possible D gene (6 bases). Germline lookup yields CDR1 GTSNPN and CDR2 SVGIG (reference sequence). This CDR3 has 15 amino acids. V was trimmed by 5 bases and J by 4 bases, leaving 18 bases between them. In DNA, the CDR3 is TGTGCCTGGCAGCAAACCGGGACAACAAATCAGCCCCAGCATTTT. It codes for CAWQQTGTTNQPQHF. Drawing the rest from reference TRBV30 and TRBJ1-5, the complete variable domain is SQTIHQWPATLVQPVGSPLSLECTVEGTSNPNLYWYRQAAGRGLQLLFYSVGIGQISSEVPQNLSASRPQDRQFILSSKKLLLSDSGFYLCAWQQTGTTNQPQHFGDGTRLSIL.

This clone came up once. The rearrangement uses TRBV9 and TRBJ1-3; TRBD1 aligns across 7 bases. Germline CDR1 reads SGDLS; CDR2 reads YYNGEE. The CDR3 runs 14 residues. Trimming at V came to 2 bases and at J to 7 bases, leaving 6 bases not matched to a gene. The CDR3, as DNA: TGTGCCAGCAGCGTGACAGGGTTGACCAACACCATATATTTT. Its translation: CASSVTGLTNTIYF. Drawing the rest from reference TRBV9 and TRBJ1-3, the complete variable domain is DSGVTQTPKHLITATGQRVTLRCSPRSGDLSVYWYQQSLDQGLQFLIQYYNGEERAKGNILERFSAQQFPDLHSELNLSSLELGDSALYFCASSVTGLTNTIYFGEGSWLTVV.

DNA for the CDR3: TGTGCCAGCAGTTTCACCCAGGGGGCTGGCTACGAGCAGTACTTC. Residues: CASSFTQGAGYEQYF. This chain joins TRBV28 and TRBJ2-7, with TRBD1 identical over 8 bases. Trimming took 3 bases from V and 3 from J; bases not matched to a gene: 7. This CDR3 has 15 residues. The germline V gene encodes CDR1 MDHEN and CDR2 SYDVKM.

This clone came up once. The J gene is TRBJ2-1, the V gene TRBV4-3, with 12 bases that match TRBD2. The CDR3 sequence is 15 residues long. The J segment lost 12 bases and the V segment lost 1 base, leaving 7 bases of the junction unmatched. The germline V gene encodes CDR1 LGHNA and CDR2 YSLEER. The CDR3 DNA follows: TGCGCCAGCAGCCAAGTCGGGCTAGCGGGGGGGCCGCAGTTCTTC. Translated, it gives CASSQVGLAGGPQFF.

In the case of this clone: Other DNA sequences in this sample translate to the same CDR3. The chain is built from TRBV19 and TRBJ2-6; a weak D match, TRBD1 (7 bases). CDR1 is LNHDA and CDR2 is SQIVND in the germline V gene (reference sequence). CDR3 length: 18 amino acids. Trimming left V 5 bases short and J 0 bases short, with 17 bases between. CDR3 loop: CASSALGQTSSGANVLTF. The CDR3 bases are TGTGCCAGTAGTGCCTTGGGACAGACTAGCTCTGGGGCCAACGTCCTGACTTTC.

This rearrangement joins TRBV30 to TRBJ1-1, with D perhaps matching TRBD1 (6 bases). Trimming took off 0 bases at V and 4 bases at J, with 27 bases between the two ends. Germline V gives CDR1 GTSNPN, CDR2 SVGIG (reference sequence). The CDR3 consists of 19 residues. The chain's CDR3 is CAWSVLGPGGGPSRTEAFF. CDR3 DNA sequence: TGTGCCTGGAGTGTACTCGGCCCCGGCGGGGGCCCGTCACGCACTGAAGCTTTCTTT.

The V and J genes are TRBV7-9 and TRBJ2-7; D is perhaps TRBD1 (6 bases). The CDR3 is 17 residues long. Germline V gene sequence: CDR1 SEHNR, CDR2 FQNEAQ (reference sequence). V lost 5 bases, J lost 0 bases, and 20 bases lay in between. CDR3: CASSPKVGTLLSYEQYF. CDR3 in DNA: TGTGCCAGCAGCCCTAAGGTGGGGACACTTCTCTCCTACGAGCAGTACTTC.

The J gene is TRBJ2-1, the V gene TRBV10-3; 10 bases fit TRBD1. Looked up from germline, CDR1 is ENHRY and CDR2 is SYGVKD. This CDR3 region has 16 residues. The junction had 8 bases not matched to a gene; V was cut back by 2 bases and J by 7 bases. CDR3 region: CAISEDFGQGGNEQFF. For the CDR3, the DNA is TGTGCCATCAGTGAGGATTTCGGACAGGGGGGGAATGAGCAGTTCTTC.

The chain uses TRBV2 and TRBJ1-1, with TRBD1 matching over 8 bases. Per the germline V gene, CDR1 is SNHLY and CDR2 is FYNNEI. The ends lost 8 bases at V and 4 bases at J; junction bases unmatched: 9. This CDR3 is built from 14 residues. CDR3 residues: CASDRDRSFTEAFF. Here the CDR3 DNA reads TGTGCCAGCGACCGGGACAGGTCGTTCACTGAAGCTTTCTTT.

The chain has TRBV3-1 (or the pseudogene TRBV3-2) and TRBJ2-3; D is undetermined. The CDR3 is made up of 12 amino acids. CDR1 is LGHDT and CDR2 is YNNKEL in the germline V gene (reference sequence). Trimming took 1 base from V and 3 from J, leaving 2 bases between them. The CDR3 is CASSQVTDTQYF. The CDR3 DNA sequence: TGTGCCAGCAGCCAAGTAACAGATACGCAGTATTTT.

CDR3: CASTLSGQYNEQFF. CDR3 DNA sequence: TGTGCCAGCACCCTTAGCGGGCAATACAATGAGCAGTTCTTC. The chain uses TRBV7-2 and TRBJ2-1; 7 bases fit TRBD2. Germline values: CDR1 SGHTA, CDR2 FQGNSA. The trim removed 7 bases at V and 4 bases at J, leaving 7 bases unmatched. The CDR3 runs to 14 residues.

The V and J genes are TRBV6-2 or TRBV6-3 and TRBJ1-1; possibly TRBD1 for D (6 bases). The ends were cut back, 3 bases at V and 0 bases at J, with 14 bases in the middle. The CDR3 has 16 amino acids. The germline gives CDR1 MNHEY, CDR2 SVGEGT. CDR3 DNA sequence: TGTGCCAGCAGTTATACGCCGGACAGCTTGAACACTGAAGCTTTCTTT. Its protein is CASSYTPDSLNTEAFF.

This chain uses TRBV4-2 with TRBJ2-3; 11 bases are a match to TRBD2. J gave up 6 bases and V 1 base, and 9 bases lay outside the gene matches. The CDR3 runs to 17 residues. Germline V gene data show CDR1 as LGHNA and CDR2 as YNFKEQ. This CDR3 is CASSQALASGRFDTQYF. In nucleotides, the CDR3 is TGTGCCAGCAGCCAAGCCCTGGCTAGCGGGAGGTTCGATACGCAGTATTTT.

CDR3 region: CASSSRDRGPTGELFF. CDR3 nucleotide sequence: TGTGCCAGCAGCAGCCGGGACAGGGGCCCCACCGGGGAGCTGTTTTTT. The genes are TRBV7-9 and TRBJ2-2, with 10 bases lining up with TRBD1. Per the germline V gene, CDR1 is SEHNR and CDR2 is FQNEAQ (reference sequence). The CDR3 runs 16 residues. The V gene end was trimmed by 5 bases and the J gene end by 4 bases; junction bases not matched to a gene: 7.

The rearrangement links TRBV5-1 to TRBJ2-7; D unclear. The V end lost 0 bases, the J end lost 4 bases, and 8 bases lay between the germline ends. CDR1 and CDR2 from the germline V gene are SGHRS and YFSETQ. This CDR3 contains 13 residues. The CDR3 protein is CASSLAVYYEQYF. Written as DNA, the CDR3 is TGCGCCAGCAGCTTGGCCGTTTATTACGAGCAGTACTTC.